This T cell receptor (beta chain) was captured in a study of T-cell reconstitution after alpha-beta-depleted transplantation in children. Regarding the study as a whole: The authors attributed T-cell counts and diversity one year after transplant mostly to newly produced T cells.

TCRbeta library preparation incorporated unique molecular identifiers. TCRdb called the PCR reads again in MiXCR, with one record for every CDR3 protein. Altogether 500,000 to 650,000 distinct CDR3 sequences are present, about an eighth being singletons, with the ten largest covering about 14%. Comments on this clonotype: Its antigen remains unknown.

The CDR3 has 11 amino acids. Germline V CDR1 and CDR2: MNHEY, SMNVEV (reference sequence). V was trimmed by 10 bases and J by 7 bases, leaving 10 bases between them. The sample consisted of PBMCs, mostly from graft donor cells, taken 180 days after TCRalphabeta/CD19-depleted stem cell transplant. The chain links TRBV27 to TRBJ2-2; D ambiguous. The TCR originated in a female patient between 2 and 15 years old who had a stem cell transplant for aplastic anemia, so the T cells may come from the graft donor. The CDR3 sequence is CATGRIGELFF. For the CDR3, the DNA is TGTGCCACCGGTCGGATCGGGGAGCTGTTTTTT.